This T cell receptor beta chain was sequenced for a study of blood T cell repertoires in COVID-19. About the study: T cells, B-cell-depleted T cells, or PBMCs provided the cDNA or gDNA that served as material.

The protocol was immunoSEQ multiplex PCR, while the TCRdb copy is restricted to in-frame clones and leaves out a portion. The sample lists about 170,000 clones, 84% occurring once. Germline CDR1 is SGHDN and CDR2 is FVKESK. V lost 2 bases, J lost 11 bases, and 14 bases lay in between. The CDR3 covers 13 residues. This clone turned up a few times. This chain connects TRBV14 to TRBJ2-3; possible D gene TRBD1, 6 bases. The receptor was isolated from a man between 18 and 35 years old with active or convalescent COVID-19. The material sequenced was peripheral blood. The CDR3, as DNA: TGTGCCAGCAGCCAAACACTATCGGGACAGCAGTATTTT. Translation gives CASSQTLSGQQYF.